This T cell receptor beta chain was observed in a study of cytomegalovirus exposure and HLA in healthy donors. To note about this clone: As yet, its antigen is unknown.

Points from the study as a whole: For most TCR sequences rarity was the rule, although some public TCRs occurred in many donors.

Germline lookup yields CDR1 MNHEY and CDR2 SMNVEV (reference sequence). The CDR3 spans 15 residues. The ends were cut back, 6 bases at V and 5 bases at J, with 20 bases in the middle. Some clones are missing from TCRdb's copy, which holds only in-frame ones; the method was immunoSEQ multiplex PCR. This sample carries 200,000 to 250,000 clones, around four fifths of them seen once, and the ten largest clones take roughly 5.5%. This sequence was found in a woman between 18 and 30 years old in good health and CMV-seronegative. Sequenced sample: PBMCs. V and J are TRBV27 and TRBJ2-7, with D tentatively TRBD2 (5 bases). This CDR3 is CASRPGPSLWDEQYF. The CDR3 DNA reads TGTGCCAGCAGGCCCGGCCCTAGCCTATGGGACGAGCAGTACTTC.